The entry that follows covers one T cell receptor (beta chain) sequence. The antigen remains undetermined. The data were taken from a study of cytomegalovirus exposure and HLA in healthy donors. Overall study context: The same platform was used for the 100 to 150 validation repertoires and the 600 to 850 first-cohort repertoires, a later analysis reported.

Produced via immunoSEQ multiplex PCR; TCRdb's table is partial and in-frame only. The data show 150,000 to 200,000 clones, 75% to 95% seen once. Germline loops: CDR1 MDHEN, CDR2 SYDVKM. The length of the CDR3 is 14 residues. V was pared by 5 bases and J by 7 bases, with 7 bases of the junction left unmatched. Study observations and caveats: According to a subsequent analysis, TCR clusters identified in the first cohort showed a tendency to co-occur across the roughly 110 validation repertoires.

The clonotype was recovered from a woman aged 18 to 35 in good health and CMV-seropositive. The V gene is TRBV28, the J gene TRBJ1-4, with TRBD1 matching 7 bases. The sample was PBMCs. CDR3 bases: TGTGCCAGCAGTACGACAGGGTTGGCTGAAAAACTGTTTTTT. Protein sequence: CASSTTGLAEKLFF.